The next 2 T cell receptor beta chains were all read from a single sample in a study of OX40 agonist ivuxolimab in advanced cancers. Receptors were amplified or captured by the immunoSEQ multiplex PCR assay. TCRdb re-hosts the immuneACCESS table, in-frame sequences only. Its copies lack some clones; in the studies checked, an unresolved V gene accounts for under half of them, and the cause for the rest is not known. This sample lists 30,000 to 35,000 clones; 79% were detected once. More than 12% of the sample is in the top ten clones. The material was CD4+ or CD8+ T cells sorted from blood, obtained in a trial of the OX40 agonist ivuxolimab. The receptors stem from an adult with an advanced solid tumor such as melanoma, head and neck, liver or kidney cancer.

This clone came up once. The chain employs TRBV6-5 and TRBJ1-2; D may be TRBD1 (5 bases). CDR1 is MNHEY and CDR2 is SVGAGI in the germline V gene. V lost 6 bases and J 4 bases, leaving 9 bases between the germline ends. The CDR3 sequence is 12 residues long. Here the CDR3 DNA reads TGTGCCAGCAGGAGAGACAGCTATGGCTACACCTTC. Encoded protein: CASRRDSYGYTF.

The rearrangement joins TRBV6-4 to TRBJ2-1, with 7 bases fitting TRBD1. This CDR3 is built from 18 residues. The V segment lost 3 bases and the J segment 3 bases; nucleotides outside the gene matches: 14. Germline values: CDR1 MRHNA, CDR2 SNTAGT. For the CDR3, the DNA is TGTGCCAGCAGTGAAAACCCATACAGGGGAATGGACTACAATGAGCAGTTCTTC. It is translated as CASSENPYRGMDYNEQFF.